This entry is about one T cell receptor (beta chain). The antigen remains undetermined. The record originates from a study of OX40 agonist ivuxolimab in advanced cancers. Study at large: Subjects had a mean age of around 63 years, with a range of about 23 to 90; around 80% were male. The study reported partial responses in three patients: one hepatocellular carcinoma, two cutaneous melanoma. Whole-study results and caveats: Compared with CD4+, CD8+ T cells on average had more expanded clones.

People who had autoimmune disease history or systemic immunosuppression were excluded. Here immunoSEQ multiplex PCR was the method, and the copy in TCRdb shows in-frame clones only, minus some. There are tens of thousands of clones in the sample; about nine tenths occur only once, and less than 40% lies in the top ten. The sequencing used CD4+ or CD8+ T cells sorted from blood, collected in a trial of the OX40 agonist ivuxolimab. The origin of this receptor is an adult with an advanced solid tumor such as melanoma, head and neck, liver or kidney cancer.

CDR3 loop: CSGTSTGPTEAFF. CDR3 nucleotides: TGCAGCGGGACGTCGACAGGTCCCACTGAAGCTTTCTTT. The chain has TRBV29-1 and TRBJ1-1; D possibly corresponds to TRBD1 (6 bases). This CDR3 has 13 amino acids. Germline CDR1 SQVTM, CDR2 ANQGSEA. Trimming took 7 bases from V and 4 from J, leaving 16 bases between them.